This T cell receptor (beta chain) appears in the sequencing data of a study of blood T cell repertoires in COVID-19. CDR1 is MDHEN and CDR2 is SYDVKM in the germline V gene. The CDR3 sequence is 18 residues long. Trimming cost V 2 bases and J 11 bases; bases outside gene matches: 17. Seattle patients were enrolled while actively infected and followed longitudinally. The method was immunoSEQ multiplex PCR; TCRdb's version includes in-frame clones alone and lacks a portion of them. The data contain approximately 390,000 clones, 70% to 90% of them singletons. The material sequenced was peripheral blood. The gene calls are TRBV28 and TRBJ1-6; 8 nucleotides match TRBD1. This TCR derives from a woman aged 55-70 years with COVID-19, enrolled during active disease. CDR3 in DNA: TGTGCCAGCAGTTTAAGAGTGGTGGCAGGGGGCACGGGAACACCCCTCCACTTT. Translating it yields CASSLRVVAGGTGTPLHF.